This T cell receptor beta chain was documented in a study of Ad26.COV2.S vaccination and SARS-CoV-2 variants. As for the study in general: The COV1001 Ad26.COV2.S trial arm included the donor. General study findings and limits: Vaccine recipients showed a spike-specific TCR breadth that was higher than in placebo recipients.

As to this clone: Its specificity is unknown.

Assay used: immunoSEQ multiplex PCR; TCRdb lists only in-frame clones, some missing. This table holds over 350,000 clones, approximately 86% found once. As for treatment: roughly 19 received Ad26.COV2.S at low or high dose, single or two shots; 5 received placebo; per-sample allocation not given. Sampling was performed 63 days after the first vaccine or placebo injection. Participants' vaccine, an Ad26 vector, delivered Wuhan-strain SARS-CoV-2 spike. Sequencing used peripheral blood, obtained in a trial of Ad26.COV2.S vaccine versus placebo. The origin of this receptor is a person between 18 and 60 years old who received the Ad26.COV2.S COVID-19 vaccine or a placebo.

The CDR3 is CASSLAGNRVGGYTF. The DNA for the CDR3 is TGTGCCAGCAGCTTAGCGGGAAACAGGGTGGGTGGCTACACCTTC. The chain carries TRBV7-9 and TRBJ1-2; tentatively, D is TRBD1 (6 bases). The germline V and J ends were trimmed by 0 bases and 7 bases, with 15 bases remaining between them. Germline CDR1 SEHNR, CDR2 FQNEAQ (reference sequence). The CDR3 loop spans 15 amino acids.